The present entry profiles one TCR beta chain with its context. The data originate from a study of blood T cell repertoires in COVID-19. Study summary: Spain, Italy and the United States supplied samples that represented acute and convalescent COVID-19. T cells, B-cell-depleted T cells, or PBMCs provided the cDNA or gDNA that served as material.

Trimming cost V 0 bases and J 3 bases, with 12 bases left between them. The germline V gene encodes CDR1 SGHRS and CDR2 YFSETQ. The CDR3 runs to 15 residues. Original handling: Estimation of nucleated cell counts was performed using reference gene primer amplification. Assay: immunoSEQ multiplex PCR; the TCRdb copy retains only in-frame clones and omits some. V, J and clone size derive from that table, while D and trimming were established from the DNA sequence. This sample has some 220,000 clones, with 83% found just once. The J gene is TRBJ1-2, the V gene TRBV5-1; D uncertain. Sequencing used peripheral blood. The receptor was derived from a human donor in a cohort sampled during active COVID-19. The CDR3 here is CASSLAPGLDYGYTF. The CDR3 bases are TGCGCCAGCAGCTTGGCCCCGGGATTGGACTATGGCTACACCTTC.